Listed below are T cell receptor beta chains from one sample, sequenced in a study of T cells in Graves' hyperthyroidism and ophthalmopathy. TCRdb reprocessed the multiplex PCR reads via MiXCR and lists one record per CDR3 protein. The sample gives around 580,000 distinct CDR3 sequences, 16% of which show up once; about 17% is in the top ten. Specimen: blood. These receptors originate from a woman aged 18-29 years with Graves' hyperthyroidism. CDR3s include the opening cysteine and the closing phenylalanine or tryptophan. D genes are given only for firm matches. Only part of the rows carry a size: once, few, many, or a class if the clone is expanded.

d_call: TRBD2
clone_size: .
v_call: TRBV24-1
j_call: TRBJ2-2
cdr3_aa: CATSDRAGEVGELFF
cdr3_nt: TGTGCCACCAGTGACCGAGCGGGAGAGGTCGGGGAGCTGTTTTTT

d_call: .
clone_size: .
v_call: TRBV6-2/TRBV6-3
j_call: TRBJ2-4
cdr3_aa: CASSYFRGLANIQYF
cdr3_nt: TGTGCCAGCAGTTACTTCCGGGGTCTCGCCAACATTCAGTACTTC

d_call: TRBD1
clone_size: many
v_call: TRBV7-6
j_call: TRBJ2-7
cdr3_aa: CASSFSGDREDYEQYF
cdr3_nt: TGTGCCAGCAGCTTCAGTGGGGACAGGGAAGACTACGAGCAGTACTTC

d_call: TRBD2
clone_size: many
v_call: TRBV7-2
j_call: TRBJ2-7
cdr3_aa: CASSLETSGRAREQYF
cdr3_nt: TGTGCCAGCAGCTTAGAGACTAGCGGGAGGGCGCGGGAGCAGTACTTC

d_call: TRBD2
clone_size: .
v_call: TRBV7-6
j_call: TRBJ2-5
cdr3_aa: CASSVRASGGQETQYF
cdr3_nt: TGTGCCAGCAGCGTTAGGGCTAGCGGGGGCCAAGAGACCCAGTACTTC

d_call: TRBD2
clone_size: few
v_call: TRBV11-3
j_call: TRBJ2-5
cdr3_aa: CASSPGGASGLQETQYF
cdr3_nt: TGTGCCAGCAGCCCGGGGGGGGCTAGCGGATTACAAGAGACCCAGTACTTC

d_call: .
clone_size: many
v_call: TRBV20-1
j_call: TRBJ2-5
cdr3_aa: CSARGRGWGETQYF
cdr3_nt: TGCAGTGCTAGAGGGAGGGGATGGGGTGAGACCCAGTACTTC

d_call: .
clone_size: many
v_call: TRBV12-3/TRBV12-4
j_call: TRBJ1-2
cdr3_aa: CASSLRGVGYTF
cdr3_nt: TGTGCCAGCAGTTTAAGAGGGGTCGGCTACACCTTC

d_call: .
clone_size: .
v_call: TRBV4-3
j_call: TRBJ2-2
cdr3_aa: CASSQDRQITGELFF
cdr3_nt: TGCGCCAGCAGCCAAGATCGGCAGATCACCGGGGAGCTGTTTTTT

d_call: .
clone_size: .
v_call: TRBV11-2
j_call: TRBJ2-7
cdr3_aa: CASSLGTGEQYF
cdr3_nt: TGTGCCAGCAGCTTAGGGACGGGAGAGCAGTACTTC

d_call: .
clone_size: many
v_call: TRBV11-2
j_call: TRBJ2-7
cdr3_aa: CASSLAGGTGYEQYF
cdr3_nt: TGTGCCAGCAGCTTAGCGGGCGGAACGGGCTACGAGCAGTACTTC

d_call: .
clone_size: .
v_call: TRBV7-9
j_call: TRBJ2-7
cdr3_aa: CASSPGTFYEQYF
cdr3_nt: TGTGCCAGCAGCCCTGGGACTTTCTACGAGCAGTACTTC

d_call: TRBD2
clone_size: many
v_call: TRBV11-2
j_call: TRBJ2-7
cdr3_aa: CASTLAGGLEQYF
cdr3_nt: TGTGCCAGCACCTTAGCGGGGGGGTTGGAGCAGTACTTC

d_call: .
clone_size: few
v_call: TRBV5-6
j_call: TRBJ2-2
cdr3_aa: CASSPLVADTGELFF
cdr3_nt: TGTGCCAGCAGCCCGCTAGTAGCGGACACCGGGGAGCTGTTTTTT

d_call: .
clone_size: many
v_call: TRBV5-1
j_call: TRBJ1-6
cdr3_aa: CASSARQEYNSPLHF
cdr3_nt: TGCGCCAGCAGCGCCAGACAGGAGTATAATTCACCCCTCCACTTT

d_call: TRBD1
clone_size: many
v_call: TRBV6-1
j_call: TRBJ2-5
cdr3_aa: CASSPSWTGPQETQYF
cdr3_nt: TGTGCCAGCAGCCCGAGTTGGACAGGGCCACAAGAGACCCAGTACTTC

d_call: .
clone_size: .
v_call: TRBV3-1
j_call: TRBJ2-2
cdr3_aa: CASSTIRGNTGELIF
cdr3_nt: TGTGCCAGCAGCACAATCCGGGGGAACACCGGGGAGCTGATTTTT

d_call: .
clone_size: few
v_call: TRBV6-1
j_call: TRBJ2-7
cdr3_aa: CASTDRLYEQYF
cdr3_nt: TGTGCCAGCACAGACAGGCTCTACGAGCAGTACTTC

d_call: .
clone_size: few
v_call: TRBV11-3
j_call: TRBJ2-2
cdr3_aa: CASSFSVTGELFF
cdr3_nt: TGTGCCAGCAGCTTTTCTGTGACCGGGGAGCTGTTTTTT

d_call: TRBD1
clone_size: .
v_call: TRBV29-1
j_call: TRBJ2-2
cdr3_aa: CSVKQGAANTGELFF
cdr3_nt: TGCAGCGTGAAGCAGGGGGCCGCGAACACCGGGGAGCTGTTTTTT

d_call: .
clone_size: .
v_call: TRBV20-1
j_call: TRBJ2-7
cdr3_aa: CSARSFSAEQYF
cdr3_nt: TGCAGTGCTAGGTCCTTTTCCGCCGAGCAGTACTTC

d_call: TRBD1
clone_size: many
v_call: TRBV28
j_call: TRBJ2-2
cdr3_aa: CASTQRPGQVANTGELFF
cdr3_nt: TGTGCCAGCACCCAAAGACCGGGACAGGTTGCGAACACCGGGGAGCTGTTTTTT

d_call: .
clone_size: many
v_call: TRBV11-1
j_call: TRBJ2-7
cdr3_aa: CASSLEQDSYEQYF
cdr3_nt: TGTGCCAGCAGCTTAGAACAGGACTCCTACGAGCAGTACTTC

d_call: .
clone_size: .
v_call: TRBV10-3
j_call: TRBJ2-7
cdr3_aa: CAISVEDDSYEQYF
cdr3_nt: TGTGCCATCAGTGTAGAGGACGACTCCTACGAGCAGTACTTC

d_call: TRBD1
clone_size: .
v_call: TRBV2
j_call: TRBJ2-2
cdr3_aa: CASSEQGVTGELFF
cdr3_nt: TGTGCCAGCAGTGAGCAGGGGGTAACCGGGGAGCTGTTTTTT

d_call: .
clone_size: .
v_call: TRBV4-3
j_call: TRBJ2-5
cdr3_aa: CASSQDLIGGETQYF
cdr3_nt: TGCGCCAGCAGCCAAGATCTTATAGGGGGGGAGACCCAGTACTTC

d_call: .
clone_size: many
v_call: TRBV28
j_call: TRBJ1-1
cdr3_aa: CATRPLGEAFF
cdr3_nt: TGTGCCACCAGACCCCTCGGGGAAGCTTTCTTT

d_call: TRBD1
clone_size: .
v_call: TRBV4-3
j_call: TRBJ2-7
cdr3_aa: CASSPGTGNLYEQYF
cdr3_nt: TGCGCCAGCAGCCCCGGGACAGGCAACCTCTACGAGCAGTACTTC

d_call: TRBD1
clone_size: many
v_call: TRBV11-2
j_call: TRBJ2-7
cdr3_aa: CASSLVFRGSSYEQYF
cdr3_nt: TGTGCCAGCAGCTTAGTCTTCAGGGGGAGCTCCTACGAGCAGTACTTC

d_call: .
clone_size: many
v_call: TRBV20-1
j_call: TRBJ2-7
cdr3_aa: CSADMGPYEQYF
cdr3_nt: TGCAGTGCTGACATGGGGCCCTACGAGCAGTACTTC

d_call: TRBD1
clone_size: .
v_call: TRBV7-8
j_call: TRBJ1-1
cdr3_aa: CASSPNWGQSNTEAFF
cdr3_nt: TGTGCCAGCAGCCCAAATTGGGGACAGAGTAACACTGAAGCTTTCTTT

d_call: .
clone_size: many
v_call: TRBV7-2
j_call: TRBJ1-4
cdr3_aa: CASSFRGRATNEKLFF
cdr3_nt: TGTGCCAGCAGCTTCCGGGGCCGAGCAACTAATGAAAAACTGTTTTTT